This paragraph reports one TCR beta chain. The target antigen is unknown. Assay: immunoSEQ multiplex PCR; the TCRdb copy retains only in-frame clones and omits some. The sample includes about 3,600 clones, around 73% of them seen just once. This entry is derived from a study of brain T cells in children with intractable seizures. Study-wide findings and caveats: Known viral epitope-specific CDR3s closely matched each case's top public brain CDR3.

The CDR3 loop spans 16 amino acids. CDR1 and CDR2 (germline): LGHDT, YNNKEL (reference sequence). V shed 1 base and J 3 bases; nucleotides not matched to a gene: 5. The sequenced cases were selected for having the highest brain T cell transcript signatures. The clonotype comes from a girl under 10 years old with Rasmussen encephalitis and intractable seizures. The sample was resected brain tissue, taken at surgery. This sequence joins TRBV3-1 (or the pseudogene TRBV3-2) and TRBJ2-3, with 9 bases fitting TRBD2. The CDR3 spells CASSQVLAGGTDTQYF. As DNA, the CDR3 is TGTGCCAGCAGCCAAGTACTGGCGGGGGGGACAGATACGCAGTATTTT.